This T cell receptor beta chain was found in a study of cytomegalovirus exposure and HLA in healthy donors. Findings of the study overall: Most of the CMV-associated TCR beta chains (in a later analysis) appeared to be HLA-restricted. In a later analysis, HLA-associated beta chains showed higher expansion and lower generation probabilities than comparable chains.

With respect to this clone: The antigen remains unidentified.

Trimming cost V 4 bases and J 4 bases; bases outside gene matches: 7. Germline CDR1 is SEHNR and CDR2 is FQNEAQ (reference sequence). The CDR3 runs to 15 residues. The primer mix had 60 Vbeta and 13 Jbeta primers. Libraries were prepared by immunoSEQ multiplex PCR; TCRdb keeps only in-frame clonotypes and omits some of them. The data show over 150,000 clones, with 65% to 85% seen just once and roughly 3% held by the top ten. Specimen: PBMCs. This sequence was found in a woman aged 25 to 39 in good health and CMV-seronegative. The chain combines TRBV7-9 with TRBJ2-3, with TRBD2 matching over 8 bases. The CDR3 DNA reads as TGTGCCAGCAGCTGGGCGGGGGGACGTCCAGATACGCAGTATTTT. Its protein product is CASSWAGGRPDTQYF.